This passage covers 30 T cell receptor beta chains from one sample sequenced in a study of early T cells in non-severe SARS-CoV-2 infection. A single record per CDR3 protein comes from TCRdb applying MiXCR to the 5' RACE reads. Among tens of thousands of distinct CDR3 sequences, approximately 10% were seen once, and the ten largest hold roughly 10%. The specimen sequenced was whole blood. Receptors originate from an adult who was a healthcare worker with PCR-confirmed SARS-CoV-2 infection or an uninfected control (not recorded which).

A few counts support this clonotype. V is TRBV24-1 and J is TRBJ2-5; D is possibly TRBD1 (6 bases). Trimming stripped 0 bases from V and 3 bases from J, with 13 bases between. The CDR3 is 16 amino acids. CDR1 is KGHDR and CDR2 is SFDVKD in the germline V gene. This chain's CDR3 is CATSDLRDTGKETQYF. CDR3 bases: TGTGCCACCAGTGATTTGCGTGATACAGGGAAAGAGACCCAGTACTTC.

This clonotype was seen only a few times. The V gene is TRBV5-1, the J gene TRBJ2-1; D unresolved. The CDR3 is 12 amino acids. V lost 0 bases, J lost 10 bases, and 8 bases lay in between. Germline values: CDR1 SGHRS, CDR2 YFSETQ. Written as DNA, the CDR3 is TGCGCCAGCAGCTTGGAGACGGAAGAGCAGTTCTTC. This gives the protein CASSLETEEQFF.

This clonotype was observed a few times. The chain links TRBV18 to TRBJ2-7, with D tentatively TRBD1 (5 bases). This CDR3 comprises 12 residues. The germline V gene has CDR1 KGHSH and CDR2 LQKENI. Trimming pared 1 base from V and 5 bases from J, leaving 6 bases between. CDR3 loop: CASSPQGNEQYF. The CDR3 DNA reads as TGTGCCAGCTCACCACAGGGGAACGAGCAGTACTTC.

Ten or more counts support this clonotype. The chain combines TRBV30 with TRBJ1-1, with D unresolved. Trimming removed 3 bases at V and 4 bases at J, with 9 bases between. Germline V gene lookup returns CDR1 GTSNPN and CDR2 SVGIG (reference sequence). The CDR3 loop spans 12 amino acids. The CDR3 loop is CAWRAVGTEAFF. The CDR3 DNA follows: TGTGCCTGGAGGGCAGTGGGCACTGAAGCTTTCTTT.

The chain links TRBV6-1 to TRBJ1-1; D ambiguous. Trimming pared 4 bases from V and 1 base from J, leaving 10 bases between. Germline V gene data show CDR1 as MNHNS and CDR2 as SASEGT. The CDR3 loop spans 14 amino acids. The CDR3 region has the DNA TGTGCCAGCAGTGCTGAGTCCACGAACACTGAAGCTTTCTTT. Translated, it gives CASSAESTNTEAFF.

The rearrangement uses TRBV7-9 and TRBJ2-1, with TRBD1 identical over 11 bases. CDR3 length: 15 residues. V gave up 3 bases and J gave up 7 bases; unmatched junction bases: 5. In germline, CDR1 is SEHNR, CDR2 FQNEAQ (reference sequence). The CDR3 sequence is CASSLDRGPGNEQFF. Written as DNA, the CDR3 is TGTGCCAGCAGCTTGGACAGGGGGCCTGGAAATGAGCAGTTCTTC.

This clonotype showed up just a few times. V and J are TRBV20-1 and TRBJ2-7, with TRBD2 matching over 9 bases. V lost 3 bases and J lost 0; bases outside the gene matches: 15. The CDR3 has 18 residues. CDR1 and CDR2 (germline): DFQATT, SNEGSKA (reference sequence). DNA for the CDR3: TGCAGTGCTAGTTGCCTAGCGGGGCCCCAAAGAAGCTCCTACGAGCAGTACTTC. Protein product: CSASCLAGPQRSSYEQYF.

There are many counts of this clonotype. Written as DNA, the CDR3 is TGTGCCAGCAGACCAGCGGACACCGGGGAGCTGTTTTTT. Its protein is CASRPADTGELFF. V and J are TRBV7-9 and TRBJ2-2, with D perhaps TRBD2 (5 bases). Trimming removed 6 bases at V and 3 bases at J, with 8 bases between. The germline CDR1 and CDR2 sequences are SEHNR and FQNEAQ (reference sequence). The CDR3 totals 13 residues.

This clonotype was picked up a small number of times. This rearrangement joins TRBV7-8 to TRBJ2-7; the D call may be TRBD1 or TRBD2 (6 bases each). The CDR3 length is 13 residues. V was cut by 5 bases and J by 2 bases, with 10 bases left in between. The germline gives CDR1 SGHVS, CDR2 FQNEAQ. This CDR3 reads CASSKGGPYEQYF. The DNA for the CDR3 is TGTGCCAGCAGCAAAGGGGGGCCCTACGAGCAGTACTTC.

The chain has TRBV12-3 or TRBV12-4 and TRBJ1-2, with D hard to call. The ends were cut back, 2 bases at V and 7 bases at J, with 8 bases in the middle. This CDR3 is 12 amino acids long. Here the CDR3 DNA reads TGTGCCAGCAGTTTAAGCTTGAGTGGCTACACCTTC. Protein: CASSLSLSGYTF.

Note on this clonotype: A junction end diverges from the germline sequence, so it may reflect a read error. The CDR3 region is CSVRNSLGDSTYF. The CDR3 nucleotides read TGCAGCGTTAGAAACTCTCTCGGAGACAGTACCTACTTC. V is TRBV29-1 and J is TRBJ1-2; D is perhaps TRBD1 (5 bases). This CDR3 region has 13 residues. The germline CDR1 and CDR2 sequences are SQVTM and ANQGSEA. The whole variable domain, filled in from reference TRBV29-1 and TRBJ1-2, reads SAVISQKPSRDICQRGTSLTIQCQVDSQVTMMFWYRQQPGQSLTLIATANQGSEATYESGFVIDKFPISRPNLTFSTLTVSNMSPEDSSIYLCSVRNSLGDSTYFGSGTRLTVV.

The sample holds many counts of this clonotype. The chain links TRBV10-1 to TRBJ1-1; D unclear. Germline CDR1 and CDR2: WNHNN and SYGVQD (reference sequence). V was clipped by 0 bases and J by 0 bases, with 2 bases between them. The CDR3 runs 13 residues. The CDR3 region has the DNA TGCGCCAGCAGTGAGTCAGTGAACACTGAAGCTTTCTTT. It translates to CASSESVNTEAFF.

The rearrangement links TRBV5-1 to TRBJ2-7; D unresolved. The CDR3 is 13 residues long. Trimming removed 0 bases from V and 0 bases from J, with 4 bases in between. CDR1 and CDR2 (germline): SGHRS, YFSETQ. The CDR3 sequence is CASSLESSYEQYF. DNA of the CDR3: TGCGCCAGCAGCTTGGAGAGCTCCTACGAGCAGTACTTC.

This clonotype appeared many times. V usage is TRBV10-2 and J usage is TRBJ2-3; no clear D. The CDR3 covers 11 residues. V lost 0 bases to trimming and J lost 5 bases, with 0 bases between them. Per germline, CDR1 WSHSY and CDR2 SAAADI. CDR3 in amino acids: CASSESDTQYF. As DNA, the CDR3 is TGCGCCAGCAGTGAGTCAGATACGCAGTATTTT.

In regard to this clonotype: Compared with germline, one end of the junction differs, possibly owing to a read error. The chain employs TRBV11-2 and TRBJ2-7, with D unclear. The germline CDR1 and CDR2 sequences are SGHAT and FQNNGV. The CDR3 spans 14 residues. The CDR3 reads CANSLSSTSYEQYF. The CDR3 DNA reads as TGTGCCAACAGCTTGAGTAGCACATCCTACGAGCAGTACTTC.

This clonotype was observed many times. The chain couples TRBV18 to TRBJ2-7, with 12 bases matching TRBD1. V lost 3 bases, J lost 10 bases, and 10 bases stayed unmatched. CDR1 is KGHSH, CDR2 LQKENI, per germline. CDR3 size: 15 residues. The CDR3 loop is CASSPGQGAPSPQYF. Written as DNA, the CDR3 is TGTGCCAGCTCACCGGGACAGGGGGCCCCTAGCCCCCAGTACTTC.

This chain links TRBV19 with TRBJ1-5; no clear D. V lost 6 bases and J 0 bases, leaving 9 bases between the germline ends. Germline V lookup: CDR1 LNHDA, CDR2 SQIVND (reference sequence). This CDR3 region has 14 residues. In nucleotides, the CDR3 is TGTGCCAGTAGGGGGAGATATAGCAATCAGCCCCAGCATTTT. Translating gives CASRGRYSNQPQHF.

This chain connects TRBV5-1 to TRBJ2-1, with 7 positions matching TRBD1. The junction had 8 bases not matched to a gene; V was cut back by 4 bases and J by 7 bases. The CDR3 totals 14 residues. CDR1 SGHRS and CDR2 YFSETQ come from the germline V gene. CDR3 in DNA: TGCGCCAGCAGCGAGGGGACAGTTCTTAATGAGCAGTTCTTC. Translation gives CASSEGTVLNEQFF.

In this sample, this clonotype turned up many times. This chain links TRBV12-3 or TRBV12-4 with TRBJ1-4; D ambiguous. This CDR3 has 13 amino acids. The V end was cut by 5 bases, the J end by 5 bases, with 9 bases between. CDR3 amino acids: CASSPRPNEKLFF. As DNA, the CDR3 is TGTGCCAGCAGTCCAAGACCGAATGAAAAACTGTTTTTT.

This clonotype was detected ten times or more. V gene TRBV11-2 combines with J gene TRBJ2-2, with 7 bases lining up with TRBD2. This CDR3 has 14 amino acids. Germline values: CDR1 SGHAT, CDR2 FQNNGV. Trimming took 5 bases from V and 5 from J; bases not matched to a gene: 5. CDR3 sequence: CASSKWGGTGELFF. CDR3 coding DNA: TGTGCCAGCAGCAAGTGGGGGGGTACCGGGGAGCTGTTTTTT.

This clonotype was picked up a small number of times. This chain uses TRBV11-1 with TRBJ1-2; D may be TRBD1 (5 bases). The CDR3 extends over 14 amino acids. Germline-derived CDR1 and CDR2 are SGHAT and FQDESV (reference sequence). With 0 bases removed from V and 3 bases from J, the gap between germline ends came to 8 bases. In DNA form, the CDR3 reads TGTGCCAGCAGCTTAGCACAGGACCACTATGGCTACACCTTC. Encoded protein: CASSLAQDHYGYTF. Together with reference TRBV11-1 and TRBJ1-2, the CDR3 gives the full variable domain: EAEVAQSPRYKITEKSQAVAFWCDPISGHATLYWYRQILGQGPELLVQFQDESVVDDSQLPKDRFSAERLKGVDSTLKIQPAELGDSAMYLCASSLAQDHYGYTFGSGTRLTVV.

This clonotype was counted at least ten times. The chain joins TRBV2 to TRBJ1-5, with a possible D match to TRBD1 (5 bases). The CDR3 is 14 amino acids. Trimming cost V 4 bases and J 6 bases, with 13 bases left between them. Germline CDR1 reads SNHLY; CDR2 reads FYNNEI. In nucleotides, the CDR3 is TGTGCCAGCAGTGGTAGGGGCGCGGGTCAGCCCCAGCATTTT. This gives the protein CASSGRGAGQPQHF.

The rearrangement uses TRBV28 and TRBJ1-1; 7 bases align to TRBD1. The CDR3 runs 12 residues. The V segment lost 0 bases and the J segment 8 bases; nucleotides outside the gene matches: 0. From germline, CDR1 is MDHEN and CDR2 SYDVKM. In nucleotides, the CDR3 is TGTGCCAGCAGTTTATGGACAGGGGAAGCTTTCTTT. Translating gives CASSLWTGEAFF. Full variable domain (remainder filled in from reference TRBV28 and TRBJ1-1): DVKVTQSSRYLVKRTGEKVFLECVQDMDHENMFWYRQDPGLGLRLIYFSYDVKMKEKGDIPEGYSVSREKKERFSLILESASTNQTSMYLCASSLWTGEAFFGQGTRLTVV.

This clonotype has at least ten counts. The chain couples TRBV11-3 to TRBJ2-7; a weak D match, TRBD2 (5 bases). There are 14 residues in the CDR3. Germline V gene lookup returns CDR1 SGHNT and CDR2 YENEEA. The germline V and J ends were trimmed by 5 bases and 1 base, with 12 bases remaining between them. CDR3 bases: TGTGCCAGCAGCCCCCGGGAAGGGTCCTACGAGCAGTACTTC. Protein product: CASSPREGSYEQYF.

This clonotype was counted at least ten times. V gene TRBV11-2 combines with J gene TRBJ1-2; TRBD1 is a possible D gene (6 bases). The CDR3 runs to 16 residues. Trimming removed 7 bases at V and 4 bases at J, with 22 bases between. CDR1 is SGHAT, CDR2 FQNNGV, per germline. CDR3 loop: CASTTLTGKGGYGYTF. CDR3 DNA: TGTGCCAGCACCACGTTAACAGGGAAAGGGGGCTATGGCTACACCTTC.

The CDR3 region has the DNA TGCGCCAGCAGAGAGCAGAGGCTCGGCCATGAGCAGTTCTTC. It is translated as CASREQRLGHEQFF. V is TRBV5-1 and J is TRBJ2-1, with unresolved D. Trimming pared 5 bases from V and 8 bases from J, leaving 17 bases between. The CDR3 is made up of 14 amino acids. Germline CDR1 SGHRS, CDR2 YFSETQ.

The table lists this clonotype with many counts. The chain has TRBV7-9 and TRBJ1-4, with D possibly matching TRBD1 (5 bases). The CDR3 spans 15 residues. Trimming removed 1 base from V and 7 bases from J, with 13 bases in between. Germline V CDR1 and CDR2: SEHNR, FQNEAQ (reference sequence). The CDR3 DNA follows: TGTGCCAGCAGCTTAGATCAGGGCGGCTCTGAAAAACTGTTTTTT. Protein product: CASSLDQGGSEKLFF.

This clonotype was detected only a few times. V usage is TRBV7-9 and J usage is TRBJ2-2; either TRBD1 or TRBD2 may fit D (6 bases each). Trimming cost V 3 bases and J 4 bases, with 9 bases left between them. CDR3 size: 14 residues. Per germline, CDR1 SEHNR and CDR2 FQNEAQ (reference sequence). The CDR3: CASSLGGRTGELFF. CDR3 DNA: TGTGCCAGCAGCTTGGGGGGCCGCACCGGGGAGCTGTTTTTT.

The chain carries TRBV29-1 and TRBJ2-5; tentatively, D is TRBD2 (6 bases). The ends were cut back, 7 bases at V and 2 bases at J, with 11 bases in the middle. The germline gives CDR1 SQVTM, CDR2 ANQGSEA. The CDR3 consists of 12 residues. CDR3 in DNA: TGCAGCGAGATGGGGGGACAAGAGACCCAGTACTTC. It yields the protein CSEMGGQETQYF.

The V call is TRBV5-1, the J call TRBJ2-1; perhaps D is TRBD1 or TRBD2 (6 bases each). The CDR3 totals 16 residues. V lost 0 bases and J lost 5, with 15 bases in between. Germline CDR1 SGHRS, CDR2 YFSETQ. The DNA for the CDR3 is TGCGCCAGCAGCTTGGCTGTTAGGGGGGCCGACAATGAGCAGTTCTTC. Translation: CASSLAVRGADNEQFF.